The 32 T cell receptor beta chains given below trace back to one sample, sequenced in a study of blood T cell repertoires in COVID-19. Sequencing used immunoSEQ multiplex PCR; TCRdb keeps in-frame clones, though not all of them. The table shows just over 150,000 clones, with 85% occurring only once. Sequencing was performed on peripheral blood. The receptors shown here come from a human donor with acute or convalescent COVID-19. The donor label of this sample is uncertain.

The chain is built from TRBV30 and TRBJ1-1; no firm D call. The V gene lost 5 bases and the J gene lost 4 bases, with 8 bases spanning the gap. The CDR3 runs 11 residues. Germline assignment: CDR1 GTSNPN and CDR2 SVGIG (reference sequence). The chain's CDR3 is CAWQSGTEAFF. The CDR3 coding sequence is TGTGCCTGGCAGTCGGGCACTGAAGCTTTCTTT. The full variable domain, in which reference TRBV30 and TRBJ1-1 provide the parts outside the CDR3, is SQTIHQWPATLVQPVGSPLSLECTVEGTSNPNLYWYRQAAGRGLQLLFYSVGIGQISSEVPQNLSASRPQDRQFILSSKKLLLSDSGFYLCAWQSGTEAFFGQGTRLTVV.

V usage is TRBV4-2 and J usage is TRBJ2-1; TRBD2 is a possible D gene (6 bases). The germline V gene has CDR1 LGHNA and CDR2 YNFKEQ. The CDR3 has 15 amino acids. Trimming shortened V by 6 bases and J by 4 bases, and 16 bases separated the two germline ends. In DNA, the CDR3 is TGTGCCAGCAGTCCTACGGGGGTCTCTTACAATGAGCAGTTCTTC. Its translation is CASSPTGVSYNEQFF.

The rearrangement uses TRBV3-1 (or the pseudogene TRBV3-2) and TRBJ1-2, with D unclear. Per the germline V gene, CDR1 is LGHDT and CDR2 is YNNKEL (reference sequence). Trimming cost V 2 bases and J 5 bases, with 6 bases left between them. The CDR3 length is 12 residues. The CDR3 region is CASSQRGYGYTF. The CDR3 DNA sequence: TGTGCCAGCAGCCAACGAGGGTATGGCTACACCTTC.

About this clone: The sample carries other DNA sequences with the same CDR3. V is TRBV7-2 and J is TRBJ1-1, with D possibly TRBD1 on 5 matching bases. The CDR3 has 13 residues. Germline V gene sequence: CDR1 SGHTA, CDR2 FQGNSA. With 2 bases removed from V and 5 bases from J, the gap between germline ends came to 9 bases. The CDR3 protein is CASSLQGGTEAFF. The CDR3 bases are TGTGCCAGCAGCTTACAGGGAGGGACTGAAGCTTTCTTT.

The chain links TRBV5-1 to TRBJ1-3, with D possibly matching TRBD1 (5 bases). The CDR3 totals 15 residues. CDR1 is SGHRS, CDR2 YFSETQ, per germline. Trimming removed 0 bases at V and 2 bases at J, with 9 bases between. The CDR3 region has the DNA TGCGCCAGCAGCTTGGGCGAGACAGCTGGAAACACCATATATTTT. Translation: CASSLGETAGNTIYF. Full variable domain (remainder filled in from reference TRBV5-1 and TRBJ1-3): KAGVTQTPRYLIKTRGQQVTLSCSPISGHRSVSWYQQTPGQGLQFLFEYFSETQRNKGNFPGRFSGRQFSNSRSEMNVSTLELGDSALYLCASSLGETAGNTIYFGEGSWLTVV.

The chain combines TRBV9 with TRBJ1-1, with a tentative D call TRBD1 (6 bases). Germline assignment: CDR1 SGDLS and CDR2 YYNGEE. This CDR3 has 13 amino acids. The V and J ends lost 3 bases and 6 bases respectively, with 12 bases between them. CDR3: CASSASGAAEAFF. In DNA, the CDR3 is TGTGCCAGCAGCGCCTCAGGGGCCGCTGAAGCTTTCTTT.

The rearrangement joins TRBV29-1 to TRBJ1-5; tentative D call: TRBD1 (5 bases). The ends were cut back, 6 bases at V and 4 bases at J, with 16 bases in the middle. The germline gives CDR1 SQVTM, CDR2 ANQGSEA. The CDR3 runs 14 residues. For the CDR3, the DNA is TGCAGCGTGAAGGGGTCAGGCCTTAATCAGCCCCAGCATTTT. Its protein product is CSVKGSGLNQPQHF.

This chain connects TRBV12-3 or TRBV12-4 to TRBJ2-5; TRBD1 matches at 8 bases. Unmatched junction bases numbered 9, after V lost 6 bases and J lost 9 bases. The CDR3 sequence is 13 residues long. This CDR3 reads CASSSGQGVPQYF. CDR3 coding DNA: TGTGCCAGCAGCTCCGGACAGGGTGTGCCCCAGTACTTC.

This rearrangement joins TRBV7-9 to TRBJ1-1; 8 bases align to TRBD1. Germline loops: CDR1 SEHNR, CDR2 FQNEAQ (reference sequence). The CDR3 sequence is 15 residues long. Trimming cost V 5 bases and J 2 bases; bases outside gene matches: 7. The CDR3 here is CASSPPTGVNTEAFF. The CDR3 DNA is TGTGCCAGCAGCCCCCCGACAGGGGTCAACACTGAAGCTTTCTTT.

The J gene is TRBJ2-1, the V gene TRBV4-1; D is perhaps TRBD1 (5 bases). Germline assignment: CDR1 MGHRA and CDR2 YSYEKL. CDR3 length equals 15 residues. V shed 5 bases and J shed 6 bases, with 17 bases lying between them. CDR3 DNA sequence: TGCGCCAGCAGCTTAGCTCCTTACAGGTCCAATGAGCAGTTCTTC. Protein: CASSLAPYRSNEQFF.

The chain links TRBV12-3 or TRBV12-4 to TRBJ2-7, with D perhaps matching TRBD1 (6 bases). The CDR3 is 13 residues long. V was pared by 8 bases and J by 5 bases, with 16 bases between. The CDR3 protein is CASRRTQGNEQYF. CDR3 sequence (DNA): TGTGCCAGCCGCCGAACTCAGGGGAACGAGCAGTACTTC.

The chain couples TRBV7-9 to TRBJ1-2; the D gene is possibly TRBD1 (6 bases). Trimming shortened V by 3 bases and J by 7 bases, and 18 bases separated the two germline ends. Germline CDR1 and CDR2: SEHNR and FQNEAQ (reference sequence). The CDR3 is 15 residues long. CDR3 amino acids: CASSFFGGREGGYTF. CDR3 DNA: TGTGCCAGCAGCTTTTTCGGGGGCCGGGAGGGTGGCTACACCTTC. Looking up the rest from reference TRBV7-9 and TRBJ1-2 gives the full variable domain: DTGVSQNPRHKITKRGQNVTFRCDPISEHNRLYWYRQTLGQGPEFLTYFQNEAQLEKSRLLSDRFSAERPKGSFSTLEIQRTEQGDSAMYLCASSFFGGREGGYTFGSGTRLTVV.

CDR3 region: CASVWGTGVNTIYF. Here the CDR3 DNA reads TGTGCCAGCGTGTGGGGGACAGGCGTAAACACCATATATTTT. The chain joins TRBV2 to TRBJ1-3; 8 nucleotides line up with TRBD1. V lost 8 bases to trimming and J lost 6 bases; unmatched junction nucleotides: 9. Germline V CDR1 and CDR2: SNHLY, FYNNEI. This CDR3 has 14 residues.

The CDR3: CASSRLTGTGERSPSYEQYF. In nucleotides, the CDR3 is TGTGCCAGCAGTCGCCTAACCGGGACAGGGGAACGTAGTCCCTCCTACGAGCAGTACTTC. The chain has TRBV27 and TRBJ2-7; 10 nucleotides line up with TRBD1. J gave up 0 bases and V 5 bases, and 19 bases lay outside the gene matches. Per the germline V gene, CDR1 is MNHEY and CDR2 is SMNVEV (reference sequence). This CDR3 is 20 amino acids long.

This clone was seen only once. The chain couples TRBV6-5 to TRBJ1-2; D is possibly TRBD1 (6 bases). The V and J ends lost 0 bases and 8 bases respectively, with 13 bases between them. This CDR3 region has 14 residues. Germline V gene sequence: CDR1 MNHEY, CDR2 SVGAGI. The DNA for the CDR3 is TGTGCCAGCAGTTACTCGGGCCCGACAGGCGGCTACACCTTC. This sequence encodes CASSYSGPTGGYTF.

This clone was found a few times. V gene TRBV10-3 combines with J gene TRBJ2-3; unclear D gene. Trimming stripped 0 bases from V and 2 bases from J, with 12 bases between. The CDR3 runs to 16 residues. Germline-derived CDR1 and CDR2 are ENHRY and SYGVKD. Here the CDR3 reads CAISESGVQDTDTQYF. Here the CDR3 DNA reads TGTGCCATCAGTGAGTCAGGAGTGCAAGACACAGATACGCAGTATTTT.

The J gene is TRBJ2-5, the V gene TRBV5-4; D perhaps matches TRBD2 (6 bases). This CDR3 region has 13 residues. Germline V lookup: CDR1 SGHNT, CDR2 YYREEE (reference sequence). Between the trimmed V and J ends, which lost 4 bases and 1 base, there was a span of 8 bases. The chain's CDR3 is CASSATSQETQYF. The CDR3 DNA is TGTGCCAGCAGCGCGACTAGCCAAGAGACCCAGTACTTC.

The CDR3 loop is CASSFLRTYEQYF. CDR3 nucleotide sequence: TGTGCCAGCAGCTTTCTCAGGACCTACGAGCAGTACTTC. The chain uses TRBV7-9 and TRBJ2-7; no clear D. The germline V gene encodes CDR1 SEHNR and CDR2 FQNEAQ (reference sequence). This CDR3 comprises 13 residues. Trimming left V 3 bases short and J 2 bases short, with 8 bases between.

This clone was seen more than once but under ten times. This CDR3 reads CASSSPRGSGANVLTF. The CDR3 DNA sequence: TGTGCCAGCAGCTCACCTAGGGGGTCTGGGGCCAACGTCCTGACTTTC. The J gene is TRBJ2-6, the V gene TRBV7-2, with D possibly being TRBD1 (6 bases). CDR3 length: 16 residues. Trimming cost V 4 bases and J 1 base, with 11 bases left between them. Germline V gene lookup returns CDR1 SGHTA and CDR2 FQGNSA.

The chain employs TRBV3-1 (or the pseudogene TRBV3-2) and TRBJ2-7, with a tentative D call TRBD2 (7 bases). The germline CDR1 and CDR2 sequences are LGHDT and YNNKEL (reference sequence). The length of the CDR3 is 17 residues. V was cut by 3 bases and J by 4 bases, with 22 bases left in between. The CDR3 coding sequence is TGTGCCAGCAGCCAGGGACATTGGGAGGGGCAGAGATACGAGCAGTACTTC. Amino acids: CASSQGHWEGQRYEQYF.

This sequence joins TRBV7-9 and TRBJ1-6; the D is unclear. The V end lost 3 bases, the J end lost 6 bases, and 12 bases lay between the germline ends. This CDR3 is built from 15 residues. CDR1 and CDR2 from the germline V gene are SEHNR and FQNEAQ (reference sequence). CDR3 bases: TGTGCCAGCAGCTTTTCTTCAGGTGTTAATTCACCCCTCCACTTT. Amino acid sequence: CASSFSSGVNSPLHF.

CDR3 sequence: CASSHSRREPSLPFYEQYF. The CDR3, as DNA: TGCGCCAGCAGTCATTCAAGGAGGGAACCATCTTTACCCTTTTACGAGCAGTACTTC. This rearrangement joins TRBV23-1 to TRBJ2-7; the D gene is possibly TRBD2 (6 bases). TRBV23-1 is labeled an ORF, and its function is uncertain. The CDR3 totals 19 residues. V was shortened by 3 bases and J by 4 bases, with 28 bases between the two germline ends.

The DNA of the CDR3 is TGTGCCAGCAGCATAAGGGACAGGGGGGTCTATGGCTACACCTTC. Its translation: CASSIRDRGVYGYTF. V and J are TRBV28 and TRBJ1-2; 11 nucleotides agree with TRBD1. The CDR3 totals 15 residues. Germline assignment: CDR1 MDHEN and CDR2 SYDVKM. J was trimmed by 4 bases and V by 6 bases; bases with no gene match: 7.

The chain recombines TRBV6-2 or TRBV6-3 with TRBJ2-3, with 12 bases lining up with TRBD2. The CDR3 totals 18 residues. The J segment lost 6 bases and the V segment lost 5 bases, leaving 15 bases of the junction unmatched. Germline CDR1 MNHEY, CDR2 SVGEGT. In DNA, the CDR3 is TGTGCCAGCAGTCCACTCATCCTAGCGGGGGGGACCAGGGATACGCAGTATTTT. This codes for CASSPLILAGGTRDTQYF.

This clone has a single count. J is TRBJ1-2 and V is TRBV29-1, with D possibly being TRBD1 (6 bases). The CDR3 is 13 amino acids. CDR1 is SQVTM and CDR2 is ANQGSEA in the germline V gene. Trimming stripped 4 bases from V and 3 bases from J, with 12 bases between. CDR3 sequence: CSVVRGADYGYTF. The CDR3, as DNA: TGCAGCGTTGTGCGGGGGGCGGACTATGGCTACACCTTC.

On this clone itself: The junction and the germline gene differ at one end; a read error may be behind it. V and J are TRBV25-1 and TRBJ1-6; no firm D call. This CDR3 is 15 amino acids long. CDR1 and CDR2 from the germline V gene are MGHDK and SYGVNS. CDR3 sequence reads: CASSELARAGSSLHF. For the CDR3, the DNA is TGTGCCAGCAGTGAATTGGCGAGGGCAGGTTCATCCCTCCACTTT.

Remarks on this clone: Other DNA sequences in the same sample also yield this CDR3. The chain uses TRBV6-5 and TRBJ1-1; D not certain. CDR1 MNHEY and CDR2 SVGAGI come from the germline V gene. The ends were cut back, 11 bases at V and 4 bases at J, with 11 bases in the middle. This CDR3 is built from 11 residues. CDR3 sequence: CASSRGTEAFF. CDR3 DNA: TGTGCCTCAAGTCGCGGCACTGAAGCTTTCTTT.

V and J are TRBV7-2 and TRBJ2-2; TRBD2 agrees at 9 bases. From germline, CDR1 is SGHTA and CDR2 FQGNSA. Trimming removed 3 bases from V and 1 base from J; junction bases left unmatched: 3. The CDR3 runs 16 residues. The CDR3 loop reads CASSFSGGLNTGELFF. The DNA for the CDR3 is TGTGCCAGCAGCTTTAGCGGGGGCTTGAACACCGGGGAGCTGTTTTTT.

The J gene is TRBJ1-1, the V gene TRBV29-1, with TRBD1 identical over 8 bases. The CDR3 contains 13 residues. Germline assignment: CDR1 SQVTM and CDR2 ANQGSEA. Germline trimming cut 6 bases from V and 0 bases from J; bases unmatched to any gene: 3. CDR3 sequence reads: CSVRTGLNTEAFF. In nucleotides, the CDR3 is TGCAGCGTGAGGACAGGGCTGAACACTGAAGCTTTCTTT.

The CDR3 nucleotides read TGTGCCAGCAGCTTGGGCGCGGAGGTCCTCTACACCTTC. This codes for CASSLGAEVLYTF. The chain combines TRBV7-9 with TRBJ1-2; no reliable D call. Germline V CDR1 and CDR2: SEHNR, FQNEAQ (reference sequence). V lost 3 bases and J lost 10, with 15 bases in between. The CDR3 contains 13 residues.

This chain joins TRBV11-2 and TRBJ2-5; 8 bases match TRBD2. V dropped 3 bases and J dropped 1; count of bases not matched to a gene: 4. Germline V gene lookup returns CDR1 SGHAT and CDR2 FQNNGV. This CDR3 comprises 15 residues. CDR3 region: CASSFPAGAQETQYF. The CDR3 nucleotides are TGTGCCAGCAGCTTTCCAGCGGGGGCCCAAGAGACCCAGTACTTC.

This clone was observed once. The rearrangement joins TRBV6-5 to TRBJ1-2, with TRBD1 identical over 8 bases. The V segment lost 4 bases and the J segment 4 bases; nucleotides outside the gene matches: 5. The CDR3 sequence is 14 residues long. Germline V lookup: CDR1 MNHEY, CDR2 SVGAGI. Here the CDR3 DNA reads TGTGCCAGCAGTTTCCAGGGGGCCCCCTATGGCTACACCTTC. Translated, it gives CASSFQGAPYGYTF.